Sequencing of this T cell receptor (beta chain) was carried out in a study of PD-1 blockade in classical Hodgkin lymphoma. Worth noting for this clone: Its specificity is unknown.

The data were produced by immunoSEQ multiplex PCR, yet TCRdb's version contains in-frame clones alone and is incomplete. The top ten hold 0.41% of the sample, which has approximately 23,000 clones, roughly 90% seen once. Time point given: newly diagnosed, previously untreated cHL patient sample. Magnetic negative selection of thawed PBMCs was the method by which CD4+ T cells were purified. PBMCs from patients with newly diagnosed, untreated classical Hodgkin lymphoma served as a comparison group for the relapsed/refractory trial patients. Germline lookup yields CDR1 SGHTA and CDR2 FQGNSA. The CDR3 sequence is 18 residues long. Trimming took 2 bases from V and 0 from J, leaving 17 bases between them. Study-wide results and caveats: Sources of repertoire differences remain undefined, possibly disease activity or prior therapy. Reports described newly diagnosed patients as having lower baseline TCR diversity than healthy donors.

This clonotype was sampled from a human donor with classical Hodgkin lymphoma. V gene TRBV7-2 combines with J gene TRBJ1-5, with D possibly matching TRBD1 (5 bases). The sample taken for sequencing was CD4+ T cells from blood. CDR3 sequence reads: CASSLLGTGIPSNQPQHF. CDR3 DNA sequence: TGTGCCAGCAGCTTATTGGGTACAGGCATCCCTAGCAATCAGCCCCAGCATTTT.